This TCR beta chain emerged from a study of blood T cells in healthy people across ages. The study's findings and limits: When one million T cells were used, diversity estimates were thought to be underestimates. Age showed a roughly linear inverse relationship with TCR beta diversity per million T cells.

Sample-barcoded 5' priming and a J-beta primer mix drove a second PCR of roughly 7 to 11 cycles. MiXCR was run by TCRdb on the 5' RACE reads, yielding one entry per CDR3 protein. The data show approximately 1.5 million distinct CDR3 sequences, 34% seen once. The CDR3 extends over 15 amino acids. With 5 bases removed from V and 4 bases from J, the gap between germline ends came to 18 bases. Looked up from germline, CDR1 is MDHEN and CDR2 is SYDVKM. This clonotype has just a few counts. What it binds is unknown. This TCR was sampled from a woman aged 25 to 39 in good health. Sequencing was carried out using blood. This chain connects TRBV28 to TRBJ2-7; D tentatively fits TRBD1 or TRBD2 (5 bases each). The CDR3 protein is CASSPPGRSGYEQYF. CDR3 nucleotides: TGTGCCAGCAGTCCACCGGGACGGAGTGGGTACGAGCAGTACTTC.